This is a list of T cell receptor beta chains from one sample in a study of identical twins. TCRdb re-analysed the 5' RACE reads in MiXCR, keeping a single row per CDR3 protein. This repertoire shows 250,000 to 300,000 distinct CDR3 sequences, 9.5% found once; its top ten account for roughly 6.8%. These sequences were also reported in another study, on yellow fever vaccine responses in identical twins.

The source material was CD8+ T cells sorted from blood. The receptors were sampled from a woman between 18 and 29 years old in good health. The CDR3 runs from the conserved cysteine through the conserved F or W. The D gene is left open where the match is weak. Clone size is shown for a subset of rows, as once, few, many or a class of expanded clone.

TGTGCCAGCAGTCGCAGGGGGCGGGACTATGGCTACACCTTC | CASSRRGRDYGYTF | TRBJ1-2 | . | TRBD1 | TRBV27
TGTGCCAGCAGCGCCAACAGGGGGCCGCAAGAGCAGTACTTC | CASSANRGPQEQYF | TRBJ2-7 | many | TRBD1 | TRBV7-8
TGTGCCACCAGCAGAGAAGTGGGAGGAGGCCCCTACGAGCAGTACTTC | CATSREVGGGPYEQYF | TRBJ2-7 | many | . | TRBV15
TGTGCCAGCAGCCAAGCCGGTAGCGGGAGTGACGAGCAGTTCTTC | CASSQAGSGSDEQFF | TRBJ2-1 | medium-sized | TRBD2 | TRBV4-2
TGTGCCAGCAGCTTATTTGCCAGTCAAGAGACCCAGTACTTC | CASSLFASQETQYF | TRBJ2-5 | many | . | TRBV7-9
TGTGCCAGCAGCGGACAGGGCACCGGGGAGCTGTTTTTT | CASSGQGTGELFF | TRBJ2-2 | . | TRBD1 | TRBV2
TGTGCCAGCAGCTTCTATTTAGCAGATACGCAGTATTTT | CASSFYLADTQYF | TRBJ2-3 | few | . | TRBV7-2
TGTGCCAGCAGCTTAAACGTCCGGGACAGGGGCCAAGAGACCCAGTACTTC | CASSLNVRDRGQETQYF | TRBJ2-5 | few | TRBD1 | TRBV7-8
TGTGCCAGCAGTTTTACCGTGGACAGGCGCGAGACCCAGTACTTC | CASSFTVDRRETQYF | TRBJ2-5 | many | TRBD1 | TRBV12-3/TRBV12-4
TGTGCTGTCGGGGGGCAAGGAACCTACGAGCAGTACTTC | CAVGGQGTYEQYF | TRBJ2-7 | few | . | TRBV27
TGTGCCAGCAGCCCCGGACTAGCGGGAGCGCCGCCCTACGAGCAGTACTTC | CASSPGLAGAPPYEQYF | TRBJ2-7 | . | TRBD2 | TRBV7-8
TGTGCCAGCAAAGGGAGGGAAGGCTACGAGCAGTACTTC | CASKGREGYEQYF | TRBJ2-7 | . | TRBD2 | TRBV28
TGTGCCAGCGGATCCCGACAGGCCGACTCTGGGGCCAACGTCCTGACTTTC | CASGSRQADSGANVLTF | TRBJ2-6 | few | . | TRBV6-1
TGCGCCAGCAGCCAAGGTGGCGGGGGGGAGCAGTACTTC | CASSQGGGGEQYF | TRBJ2-7 | . | TRBD2 | TRBV4-3
TGTGCCTGGGAGGAATCAGATACTTATTCCTACAATGAGCAGTTCTTC | CAWEESDTYSYNEQFF | TRBJ2-1 | . | . | TRBV30
TGTGCCAGCAGCCAAGCCAGCGGGAGGGCCGTCCATGAAGATACGCAGTATTTT | CASSQASGRAVHEDTQYF | TRBJ2-3 | few | TRBD2 | TRBV3-1
TGTGCCAGCAGCCAAGTCCTCCAAGCGGGGGATGACACAGATACGCAGTATTTT | CASSQVLQAGDDTDTQYF | TRBJ2-3 | . | TRBD2 | TRBV3-1
TGTGCCAGCAGTTACTCCTTCTCGCTCCTCACAGATACGCAGTATTTT | CASSYSFSLLTDTQYF | TRBJ2-3 | . | . | TRBV6-5
TGTGCCATCAGTGCGGAGACAGAAGAGACCCAGTACTTC | CAISAETEETQYF | TRBJ2-5 | many | . | TRBV10-3
TGTGCCAGCAGACGACAGGGGCGCGACGAGCAGTACTTC | CASRRQGRDEQYF | TRBJ2-7 | few | TRBD1 | TRBV5-5
TGTGCCAGCAAACAGACAGGGGGTTCCTACAATGAGCAGTTCTTC | CASKQTGGSYNEQFF | TRBJ2-1 | many | TRBD1 | TRBV2
TGTGCCAGCAGTTTCCCGACACTGAACACTGAAGCTTTCTTT | CASSFPTLNTEAFF | TRBJ1-1 | few | . | TRBV6-5
TGTGCCAGCAGCTTGGCGGCAGAAAATCCCTACGAGCAGTACTTC | CASSLAAENPYEQYF | TRBJ2-7 | many | . | TRBV5-8
TGCGCCAGCAGGGGGGAGTTCCCGAACCTCCATAGCAATCAGCCCCAGCATTTT | CASRGEFPNLHSNQPQHF | TRBJ1-5 | many | . | TRBV5-1
TGTGCCATCAGACTTGGTACGGGTCCACCTTCGCAAGAGACCCAGTACTTC | CAIRLGTGPPSQETQYF | TRBJ2-5 | many | . | TRBV10-3
TGTGCCAGTAGTATTGTCGATAGAACCTACAATGAGCAGTTCTTC | CASSIVDRTYNEQFF | TRBJ2-1 | . | . | TRBV19
TGTGCCAGCAGCCGGGAGGCAGGGGATTTCACTGAAGCTTTCTTT | CASSREAGDFTEAFF | TRBJ1-1 | many | . | TRBV12-3/TRBV12-4
TGTGCCAGCAGTGACGGCACTAGCTCCTACAATGAGCAGTTCTTC | CASSDGTSSYNEQFF | TRBJ2-1 | . | . | TRBV6-4
TGTGCCAGCAGCCCTCGAGTTAGCGGGGGTACCTACGAGCAGTACTTC | CASSPRVSGGTYEQYF | TRBJ2-7 | many | TRBD2 | TRBV7-9
TGTGCCAGCAGTTACTCGGGGGGAGCGGGAGGATCAAAGGAAGATACGCAGTATTTT | CASSYSGGAGGSKEDTQYF | TRBJ2-3 | . | TRBD2 | TRBV6-5
TGCGCCAGCAGCCAAGCGATAGGGGGATTCTACGAGCAGTACTTC | CASSQAIGGFYEQYF | TRBJ2-7 | . | . | TRBV4-3
TGTGCCAGCAGCCTGGGGGTCGACGGGGAGCTGTTTTTT | CASSLGVDGELFF | TRBJ2-2 | . | . | TRBV5-5
TGTGCCTGCAGTTTAGCGAGTAGCGGGCCTTCTAGCACAGATACGCAGTATTTT | CACSLASSGPSSTDTQYF | TRBJ2-3 | . | TRBD2 | TRBV12-3/TRBV12-4
TGTGCCAGCAGCCCACCCCCTGTGCCCGAAGCTTTCTTT | CASSPPPVPEAFF | TRBJ1-1 | . | . | TRBV11-2
TGTGCCAGCAGTACGTCCAGGGGCTATAGCACAGATACGCAGTATTTT | CASSTSRGYSTDTQYF | TRBJ2-3 | . | . | TRBV27
TGTGCCAGCAGCGCCCACGGTGCAGGCTATGGCTACACCTTC | CASSAHGAGYGYTF | TRBJ1-2 | . | . | TRBV9
TGTGCCAGCAGTTTGGGGCTCGGGGGCGCACAGCCCCAGCATTTT | CASSLGLGGAQPQHF | TRBJ1-5 | few | . | TRBV27
TGTGCCAGCAGTGAAGCGCTGACAGGGGTAGAGACCCAGTACTTC | CASSEALTGVETQYF | TRBJ2-5 | . | TRBD1 | TRBV6-1
TGCAGCGTTGAATTAACTACGGGGTTTTACAATGAGCAGTTCTTC | CSVELTTGFYNEQFF | TRBJ2-1 | many | . | TRBV29-1
TGTGCCAGCAGTTACTCGAGGCCGGGGAAGAACACCGGGGAGCTGTTTTTT | CASSYSRPGKNTGELFF | TRBJ2-2 | few | . | TRBV6-2/TRBV6-3
TGTGCCAGCAGCCCCCTATTAGGGACCATCTACGAGCAGTACTTC | CASSPLLGTIYEQYF | TRBJ2-7 | . | . | TRBV7-6
TGTGCCAGCAGTGAAATAGTGCGGATCCGCTCTGGAAACACCATATATTTT | CASSEIVRIRSGNTIYF | TRBJ1-3 | many | . | TRBV6-4
TGTGCCAGCAGCTTGACAGGTACCTCCAATGAGCAGTTCTTC | CASSLTGTSNEQFF | TRBJ2-1 | . | . | TRBV7-8
TGTGCCAGCAGCGTAGATTCCGGGAGTGGGTACAATGAGCAGTTCTTC | CASSVDSGSGYNEQFF | TRBJ2-1 | many | . | TRBV9
TGTGCCAGCAGCCGCCACGGGGGGAACACCGGGGAGCTGTTTTTT | CASSRHGGNTGELFF | TRBJ2-2 | . | . | TRBV9